Below, one T cell receptor (beta chain) is given with its context. The antigen remains undetermined. These data are taken from a study of CD8 T cells in Susac syndrome. Study-wide results and caveats: In Susac patients, clonal expansion was not detected in CD4+ cells.

It was with random hexamers that 0.5 to 1 ug RNA was reverse transcribed. Each CDR3 protein gets one entry after TCRdb re-called the immunoSEQ multiplex PCR reads with MiXCR. Of some 180,000 distinct CDR3 sequences listed, 91% are singletons. CDR3 size: 15 residues. CDR1 MNHEY and CDR2 SVGAGI come from the germline V gene. Trimming took 6 bases from V and 3 from J, leaving 17 bases between them. The source of this sequence is a human donor with Susac syndrome. Sample: CD4+ T cells from PBMCs. The rearrangement joins TRBV6-5 to TRBJ1-2, with D possibly matching TRBD1 (6 bases). The CDR3 DNA reads as TGTGCCAGCAGCCCTTATGGGGGCTTGGACTATGGCTACACCTTC. It codes for CASSPYGGLDYGYTF.